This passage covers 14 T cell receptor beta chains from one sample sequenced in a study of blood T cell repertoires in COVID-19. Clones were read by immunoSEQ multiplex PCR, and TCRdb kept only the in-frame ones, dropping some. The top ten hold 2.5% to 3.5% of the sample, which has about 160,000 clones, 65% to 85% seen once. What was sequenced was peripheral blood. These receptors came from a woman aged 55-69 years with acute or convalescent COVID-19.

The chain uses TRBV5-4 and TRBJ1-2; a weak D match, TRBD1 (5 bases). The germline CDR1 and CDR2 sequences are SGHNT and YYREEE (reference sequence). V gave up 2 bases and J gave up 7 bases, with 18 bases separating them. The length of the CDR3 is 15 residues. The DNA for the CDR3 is TGTGCCAGCAGCTTTGAGGCCCAAAGCGGGGGTGGCTACACCTTC. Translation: CASSFEAQSGGGYTF.

CDR3 coding DNA: TGTGCCAGCAGCTTAGCCGTGGTAGCGGGGGGCCTCTACGAGCAGTACTTC. Translation gives CASSLAVVAGGLYEQYF. This chain connects TRBV7-2 to TRBJ2-7; TRBD2 aligns across 10 bases. The J segment lost 3 bases and the V segment lost 0 bases, leaving 8 bases of the junction unmatched. The CDR3 runs to 17 residues. Germline V gene sequence: CDR1 SGHTA, CDR2 FQGNSA.

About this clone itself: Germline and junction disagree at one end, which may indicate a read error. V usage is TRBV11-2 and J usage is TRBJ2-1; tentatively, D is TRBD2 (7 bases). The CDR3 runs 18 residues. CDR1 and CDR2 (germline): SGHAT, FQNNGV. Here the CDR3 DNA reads TGTGCCAGCAGATTAGGGGGTATACAGCGGGGCCCCAGGGGAGAGCAGTTCTTC. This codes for CASRLGGIQRGPRGEQFF.

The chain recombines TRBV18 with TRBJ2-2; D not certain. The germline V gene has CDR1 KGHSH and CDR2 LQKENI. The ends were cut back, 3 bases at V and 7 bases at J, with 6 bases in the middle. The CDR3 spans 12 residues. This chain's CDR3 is CASSPQNGELFF. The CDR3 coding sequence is TGTGCCAGCTCACCGCAGAACGGGGAGCTGTTTTTT.

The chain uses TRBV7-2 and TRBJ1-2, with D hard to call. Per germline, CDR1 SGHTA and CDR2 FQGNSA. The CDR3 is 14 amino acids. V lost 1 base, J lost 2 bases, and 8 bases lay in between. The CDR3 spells CASSLGSSNYGYTF. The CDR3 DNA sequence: TGTGCCAGCAGCTTAGGGAGCAGCAACTATGGCTACACCTTC.

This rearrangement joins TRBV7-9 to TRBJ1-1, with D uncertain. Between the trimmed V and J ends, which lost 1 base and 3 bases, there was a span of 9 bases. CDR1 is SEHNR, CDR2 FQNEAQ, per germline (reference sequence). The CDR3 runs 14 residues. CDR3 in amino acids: CASSLVMGDTEAFF. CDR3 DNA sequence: TGTGCCAGCAGCTTAGTTATGGGAGACACTGAAGCTTTCTTT.

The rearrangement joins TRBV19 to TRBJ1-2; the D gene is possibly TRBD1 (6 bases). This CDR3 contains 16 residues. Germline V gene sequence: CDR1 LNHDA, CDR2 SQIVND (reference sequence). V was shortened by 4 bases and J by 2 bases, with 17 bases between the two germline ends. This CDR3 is CASSKLTPTGNYGYTF. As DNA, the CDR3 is TGTGCCAGTAGTAAACTCACCCCGACAGGAAACTATGGCTACACCTTC.

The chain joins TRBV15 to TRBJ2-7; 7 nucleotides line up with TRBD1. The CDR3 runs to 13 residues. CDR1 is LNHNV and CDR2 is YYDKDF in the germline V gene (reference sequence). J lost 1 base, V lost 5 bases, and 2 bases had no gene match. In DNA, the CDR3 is TGTGCCACCAGCGTACAGGGGTCCTACGAGCAGTACTTC. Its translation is CATSVQGSYEQYF.

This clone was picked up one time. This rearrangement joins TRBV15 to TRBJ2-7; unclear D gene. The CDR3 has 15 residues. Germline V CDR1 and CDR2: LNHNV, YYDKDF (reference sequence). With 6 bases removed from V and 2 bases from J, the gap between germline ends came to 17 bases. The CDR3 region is CATSTGLEPAYEQYF. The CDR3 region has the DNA TGTGCCACCAGTACTGGATTGGAGCCCGCCTACGAGCAGTACTTC.

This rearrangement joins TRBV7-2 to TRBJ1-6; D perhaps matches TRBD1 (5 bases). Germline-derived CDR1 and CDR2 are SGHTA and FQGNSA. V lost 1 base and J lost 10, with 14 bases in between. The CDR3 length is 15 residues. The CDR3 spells CASSLGSGRESPLHF. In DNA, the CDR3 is TGTGCCAGCAGCTTAGGGTCAGGGAGGGAGTCACCCCTCCACTTT.

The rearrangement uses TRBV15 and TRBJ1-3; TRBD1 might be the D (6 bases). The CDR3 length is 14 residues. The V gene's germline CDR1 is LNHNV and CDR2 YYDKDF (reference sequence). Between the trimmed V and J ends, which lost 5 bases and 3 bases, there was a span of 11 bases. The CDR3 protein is CATSGNRVGNTIYF. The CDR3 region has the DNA TGTGCCACCAGCGGTAACAGGGTTGGAAACACCATATATTTT.

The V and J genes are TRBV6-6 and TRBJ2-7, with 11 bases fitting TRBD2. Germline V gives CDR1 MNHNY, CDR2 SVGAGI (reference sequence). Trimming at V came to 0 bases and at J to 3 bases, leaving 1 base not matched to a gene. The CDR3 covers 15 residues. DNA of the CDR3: TGTGCCAGCAGTTACTCGACTAGCGGGGTCTACGAGCAGTACTTC. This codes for CASSYSTSGVYEQYF.

CDR3 sequence (DNA): TGTGCCATCAGTTCCCCGGGACAGGGGGCTTACGAGCAGTACTTC. Encoded protein: CAISSPGQGAYEQYF. This rearrangement joins TRBV10-3 to TRBJ2-7; 12 bases are a match to TRBD1. V lost 5 bases to trimming and J lost 4 bases; unmatched junction nucleotides: 6. CDR3 length: 15 residues. Looked up from germline, CDR1 is ENHRY and CDR2 is SYGVKD.

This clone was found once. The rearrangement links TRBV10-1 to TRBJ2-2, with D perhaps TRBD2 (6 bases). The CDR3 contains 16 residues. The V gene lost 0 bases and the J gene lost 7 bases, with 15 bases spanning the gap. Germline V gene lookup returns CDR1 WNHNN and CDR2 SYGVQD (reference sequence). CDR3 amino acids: CASSESGGAQGGELFF. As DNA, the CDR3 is TGCGCCAGCAGTGAGTCAGGAGGGGCCCAGGGCGGGGAGCTGTTTTTT.